This entry is about one T cell receptor (beta chain). TCRdb keeps only in-frame clones here, not all; method: immunoSEQ multiplex PCR. The data show tens of thousands of clones, over 75% seen once. The data are from a study of blood T cell repertoires in COVID-19. The germline gives CDR1 SGHTA, CDR2 FQGNSA. The V gene end was trimmed by 2 bases and the J gene end by 1 base; junction bases not matched to a gene: 4. The CDR3 length is 17 residues. The clonotype comes from a human donor with acute or convalescent COVID-19. The donor label of this sample is uncertain. The material sequenced was peripheral blood. The chain joins TRBV7-2 to TRBJ2-2; 10 nucleotides agree with TRBD2. The CDR3 nucleotides read TGTGCCAGCAGCTTACCTAGCGGGGGCCGGAACACCGGGGAGCTGTTTTTT. Its protein product is CASSLPSGGRNTGELFF.